This TCR beta chain was captured by sequencing in a study of cytomegalovirus exposure and HLA in healthy donors. Whole-study findings and limits: Later genetic work tied a missense DCLRE1C variant to beta-chain V and J trimming. A list of about 180 TCR beta chains associated with cytomegalovirus was given. From TCR beta sequences, most subjects' HLA-A and HLA-B alleles were reportedly predicted accurately.

This CDR3 is built from 17 residues. Germline V gene sequence: CDR1 SGHRS, CDR2 YFSETQ. Trimming left V 0 bases short and J 4 bases short, with 19 bases between. Each donor was healthy, and each was a bone marrow donor. This clone occurred a few times. As yet, its antigen is unknown. 60 Vbeta and 13 Jbeta primers were used in PCR. TCRdb's table, derived via immunoSEQ multiplex PCR, lists solely in-frame clones and lacks some. Of around 150,000 clones listed, around 60% are singletons. The rearrangement joins TRBV5-1 to TRBJ1-2; D is unresolved. Input material: PBMCs. This receptor was obtained from a woman in her sixties in good health and CMV-seropositive. This CDR3 is CASSLVPIYPLPYGYTF. In DNA, the CDR3 is TGCGCCAGCAGCTTGGTGCCAATCTACCCCTTGCCCTATGGCTACACCTTC.